This TCR beta chain is from a study of CD8+ T cells in alopecia areata. As for the study in general: Each day, treated patients took oral tofacitinib twice, at 5 to 10 mg per dose. Study results and caveats: Uncertain still, given a single nonresponder, is whether baseline CD8+ expansion links to response. In scalp and blood, many expanded lesional clones persisted during tofacitinib.

Treatment given: oral pan-JAK inhibitor, 5-10 mg twice daily. This clone was seen once. The target antigen is unknown. As the sequencing template, cDNA was produced by extracting RNA and reverse transcribing it. Libraries were prepared by immunoSEQ multiplex PCR; TCRdb keeps only in-frame clonotypes and omits some of them. The sample lists around 100,000 clones, just over 70% occurring once. Germline CDR1 LGHNA, CDR2 YSLEER. With 0 bases removed from V and 7 bases from J, the gap between germline ends came to 10 bases. The CDR3 consists of 15 residues. The chain is built from TRBV4-3 and TRBJ1-6; no reliable D call. The sample in question was CD8+ T cells sorted from blood, obtained at week 44, from a patient treated with tofacitinib. This TCR was sampled from a human donor with alopecia areata. CDR3 region: CASSQDLGTNSPLHF. Written as DNA, the CDR3 is TGCGCCAGCAGCCAAGACCTGGGAACGAATTCACCCCTCCACTTT.